This is a list of T cell receptor beta chains from one sample in a study of response to subunit inactivated influenza vaccine. TCRdb fed the RT-PCR reads into MiXCR, producing one record per CDR3 protein. The sample comprises some 190,000 distinct CDR3 sequences, roughly an eighth of which are singletons, and about 25% rests with the top ten. The specimen comprised CD8+ T cells sorted from PBMCs, sampled roughly 5 days after vaccination. The receptors stem from a man in his forties or fifties who received an inactivated influenza vaccine. Both conserved end residues are part of each CDR3. Each record gives: V gene, D gene, clone size, J gene, CDR3 DNA, CDR3 protein. D genes are given only for firm matches. Clone sizes are given selectively: once, few, many, or a class where the clone is expanded.

>TRBV3-1|TRBD1|few|TRBJ2-5
TGTGCCAGCAGCCGCACAGGGGGTGAAGAGACCCAGTACTTC
CASSRTGGEETQYF
>TRBV6-1|TRBD1|-|TRBJ1-5
TGTGCCAGCAGAACCGGGACAGGGGGCAATCAGCCCCAGCATTTT
CASRTGTGGNQPQHF
>TRBV7-9|-|many|TRBJ2-3
TGTGCCAGCAGCTTAATCCCGCCCACAGATACGCAGTATTTT
CASSLIPPTDTQYF
>TRBV29-1|TRBD2|few|TRBJ2-3
TGCAGCGTTGTAGCGGGGGGCTACACAGATACGCAGTATTTT
CSVVAGGYTDTQYF
>TRBV6-5|-|few|TRBJ2-1
TGTGCCAGCAGTTACTCTGAGGACAATGAGCAGTTCTTC
CASSYSEDNEQFF
>TRBV29-1|-|many|TRBJ2-5
TGCAGCGTTTCCTACCCGGGACCCCAAGAGACCCAGTACTTC
CSVSYPGPQETQYF
>TRBV12-3/TRBV12-4|TRBD2|few|TRBJ2-5
TGTGCCAGCAGTTTTGGACTAGCGGGAGGAGGTCGGGAGACCCAGTACTTC
CASSFGLAGGGRETQYF
>TRBV29-1|TRBD2|few|TRBJ2-7
TGCAGCGTTGAATGGGCGGGAGGGCCCTACGAGCAGTACTTC
CSVEWAGGPYEQYF
>TRBV5-8|-|many|TRBJ2-3
TGTGCCGCGGGTGGTACGCAGTATTTT
CAAGGTQYF
>TRBV27|TRBD2|many|TRBJ2-3
TGTGCCAGCAGTTTACTACCGGGACTAGAGTCCGATACGCAGTATTTT
CASSLLPGLESDTQYF
>TRBV20-1|-|many|TRBJ2-5
TGCAGTGCTACGGCGGAGACCCAGTACTTC
CSATAETQYF
>TRBV12-3/TRBV12-4|-|many|TRBJ2-1
TGTGCCAGCAGTTTGTCGGGTTCCCGCAATGAGCAGTTCTTC
CASSLSGSRNEQFF
>TRBV14|TRBD2|-|TRBJ2-7
TGTGCCAGCAGCCACCAACTAGCGGGTACCTACGAGCAGTACTTC
CASSHQLAGTYEQYF
>TRBV20-1|TRBD1|few|TRBJ2-5
TGCAGTGCTAGGACAGGGTTGGGTGGGACCCAGTACTTC
CSARTGLGGTQYF
>TRBV10-1|TRBD2|few|TRBJ2-1
TGCGCCAGCAGCGGGACTAGCGGGGGTTTGGGGCAGTTCTTC
CASSGTSGGLGQFF
>TRBV20-1|TRBD2|-|TRBJ2-7
TGCAGTGCTAGAGATGTAGCGGGGGCCGCTTACGAGCAGTACTTC
CSARDVAGAAYEQYF
>TRBV7-9|-|-|TRBJ1-2
TGTGCCAGCAGCTTGGCGGGACCGTTTGATTATGGCTACACCTTC
CASSLAGPFDYGYTF
>TRBV27|TRBD2|-|TRBJ2-3
TGTGCCAGCACCCCTGGACTAGCGGGGGGGACCCGCCCAGATACGCAGTATTTT
CASTPGLAGGTRPDTQYF
>TRBV9|-|-|TRBJ2-2
TGTGCCAGCAGCAGAGGAGGGGGGCTGAACACCGGGGAGCTGTTTTTT
CASSRGGGLNTGELFF
>TRBV30|-|-|TRBJ1-1
TGTGCCTGGAGAAAGGACAGTTTTGTCACTGAAGCTTTCTTT
CAWRKDSFVTEAFF
>TRBV20-1|-|-|TRBJ2-7
TGCAGTGCTGAGGCCCCCCCGGGGGCCAATCCCTACGAGCAGTACTTC
CSAEAPPGANPYEQYF
>TRBV27|TRBD1|-|TRBJ2-5
TGTGCCAGCAGCCCGCTTGGGACACAGGGGGAGACCCAGTACTTC
CASSPLGTQGETQYF
>TRBV10-3|TRBD2|-|TRBJ2-3
TGTGCCATCAGTGATTGGGCGGGGGGGGCAACAGATACGCAGTATTTT
CAISDWAGGATDTQYF
>TRBV12-3/TRBV12-4|-|-|TRBJ2-7
TGTGCCAGCAGCCACGGAGGGGGGAATTACGAGCAGTACTTC
CASSHGGGNYEQYF
>TRBV7-8|-|-|TRBJ2-3
TGTGCCAGCAGCTTACTAGTGGAGAACACAGATACGCAGTATTTT
CASSLLVENTDTQYF
>TRBV20-1|TRBD1|many|TRBJ2-7
TGCAGTGCTGGGGGGACAGGGATCTCCTACGAGCAGTACTTC
CSAGGTGISYEQYF
>TRBV20-1|TRBD2|few|TRBJ2-1
TGCAGTGCGAGTCTACTAGCGGGGGCTTACAATGAGCAGTTCTTC
CSASLLAGAYNEQFF
>TRBV5-1|TRBD1|few|TRBJ1-1
TGCGCCAGCGTTGACAGGGGGCGAGGGACTGAAGCTTTCTTT
CASVDRGRGTEAFF